This TCR beta chain was identified during a study of post-analysis software for immune sequencing data (dated by TCRdb to 2015 to 2017). About the full investigation: Disease courses on record covered relapsing-remitting, secondary progressive and progressive-relapsing multiple sclerosis, though some patients had no subtype annotation. Patient repertoires were compared against roughly 12 previously published healthy control repertoires from donors aged about 6 to 27 years. A subset of samples was prepared in parallel using single-end sample barcoding, then pooled and co-amplified after Illumina adapter ligation.

TCR beta repertoires were profiled from peripheral blood of some 13 young patients with multiple sclerosis to demonstrate the VDJtools post-analysis software. The multiple sclerosis patients were children and adolescents ranging in age from about 6 to 16 years. Libraries were built with PCR. Sequencing instrument: Illumina HiSeq 2500. To reduce PCR and sequencing biases, unique molecular identifiers were incorporated into the TCR beta cDNA libraries. Every 1 to 10 million input T cells yielded around 500,000 cDNA molecules, meaning each molecule approximated one T cell. The patient libraries were prepared and sequenced with the same protocol used for the earlier healthy control dataset. Within a given batch, samples were prepared together, multiplexed and sequenced on the same HiSeq lane. As for the authors' bioinformatics: MIGEC handled the raw barcoded reads, throwing out single-read molecular identifier groups before consensus assembly and CDR3 extraction. VDJtools was used for post-analysis of the clonotype tables, with diversity normalized by down-sampling every dataset to the smallest sample size. Repertoire overlap clustering matched CDR3 amino acid but not nucleotide sequences to correct batch-related cross-sample contamination. TCRdb ran its own pipeline on the public reads, namely fastp trimming at Q25 and MiXCR clone calling, and kept in-frame beta chains. CDR3 protein sequences are deduplicated, and each keeps its most common genes and DNA. It is TCRdb's table, rather than the study itself, that gives the V and J calls and clone size. In this sample the table shows over 300,000 distinct CDR3 sequences, about a third of which occur a single time. Around an eighth of the sample goes to the ten largest clones.

This clonotype was seen many times. No cognate antigen has been identified for it. No quality values exist for individual bases; no much larger clone is one base distant. Beyond this particular receptor, the publication reports: The multiple sclerosis patient group was slightly younger than the control group. Patients showed significantly higher frequencies than controls for several TRBV segments, among them TRBV5-6, TRBV5-1 and TRBV20-1. Compared with controls, multiple sclerosis patients had significantly lower normalized Chao1 diversity, a finding suggesting substantial peripheral T-cell clonal expansion. Direct clustering with F measure showed strong co-clustering of samples prepared in the same batch, prompting a batch-effect correction.

CDR1 and CDR2 are read off the germline V gene as MDHEN and SYDVKM. There are 13 amino acids in the CDR3, from cysteine to phenylalanine inclusive. CDR3 DNA is the only sequence kept; it has 39 bases, read in frame from the first base. The V and J genes are TRBV28 and TRBJ2-7; 7 central bases correspond to TRBD1. The receptor was isolated from a girl aged 5-17 years with multiple sclerosis. The specimen sequenced was blood. The CDR3 sequence is CALGGPQTYEQYF. The nucleotides read TGTGCGTTAGGGGGCCCCCAAACCTACGAGCAGTACTTC.